These 15 T cell receptor beta chains came from one sample sequenced in a study of cytomegalovirus exposure and HLA in healthy donors. 13 Jbeta primers and 60 Vbeta primers were used for the PCR. Generated by immunoSEQ multiplex PCR, the TCRdb table keeps only in-frame clones and is missing some. Of under 150,000 clones detected, 65% to 90% appear once; the ten largest clones hold around 10%. Sequencing input: PBMCs. The receptors stem from a male donor in good health and CMV-seropositive.

This chain joins TRBV18 and TRBJ1-1; 9 nucleotides align to TRBD1. CDR1 KGHSH and CDR2 LQKENI come from the germline V gene. V gave up 0 bases and J gave up 11 bases; unmatched junction bases: 1. This CDR3 contains 12 residues. CDR3: CASSPPDRGAFF. In DNA form, the CDR3 reads TGTGCCAGCTCACCACCCGACAGGGGGGCTTTCTTT.

CDR3 protein: CASSYSGTGNYEQYF. The CDR3 DNA reads as TGTGCCAGCAGTTACTCCGGGACAGGGAACTACGAGCAGTACTTC. V usage is TRBV6-5 and J usage is TRBJ2-7, with 9 bases lining up with TRBD1. J was trimmed by 3 bases and V by 0 bases; bases with no gene match: 3. The length of the CDR3 is 15 residues. Germline V CDR1 and CDR2: MNHEY, SVGAGI.

The V gene is TRBV5-1, the J gene TRBJ1-2; no clear D gene. The CDR3 runs to 12 residues. Germline CDR1 SGHRS, CDR2 YFSETQ. V was shortened by 0 bases and J by 8 bases, with 8 bases between the two germline ends. The CDR3 DNA is TGCGCCAGCAGCTTGGGCCGAGAAGGCTACACCTTC. This sequence encodes CASSLGREGYTF.

This chain connects TRBV7-8 to TRBJ2-6, with D possibly TRBD2 on 7 matching bases. Trimming left V 1 base short and J 0 bases short, with 10 bases between. Germline V lookup: CDR1 SGHVS, CDR2 FQNEAQ. CDR3 length: 17 amino acids. The CDR3 DNA sequence: TGTGCCAGCAGCTTAGAGGGGGGGGTCTCTGGGGCCAACGTCCTGACTTTC. Protein: CASSLEGGVSGANVLTF.

The chain couples TRBV9 to TRBJ2-1; 7 bases are a match to TRBD2. V lost 0 bases to trimming and J lost 6 bases; unmatched junction nucleotides: 6. The CDR3 covers 15 residues. CDR1 is SGDLS, CDR2 YYNGEE, per germline. As DNA, the CDR3 is TGTGCCAGCAGCGTAGATACTAGCGTTAGCAATGAGCAGTTCTTC. Amino acids: CASSVDTSVSNEQFF.

The chain combines TRBV19 with TRBJ1-2; TRBD1 agrees at 7 bases. Germline V CDR1 and CDR2: LNHDA, SQIVND (reference sequence). CDR3 length: 12 residues. V was clipped by 8 bases and J by 4 bases; unmatched bases: 4. CDR3 DNA sequence: TGTGCCAGTCGAGGGACAGTCTATGGCTACACCTTC. Amino acid sequence: CASRGTVYGYTF.

This clone was seen a few times. The chain combines TRBV7-2 with TRBJ2-3; 9 nucleotides align to TRBD2. The CDR3 loop spans 13 amino acids. Germline CDR1 and CDR2: SGHTA and FQGNSA. Germline trimming cut 0 bases from V and 10 bases from J; bases unmatched to any gene: 2. The CDR3 here is CASSLAREGAQYF. The DNA of the CDR3 is TGTGCCAGCAGCTTAGCGCGGGAGGGTGCGCAGTATTTT.

This chain uses TRBV19 with TRBJ1-1; perhaps TRBD1 as D (6 bases). This CDR3 spans 15 amino acids. Germline CDR1 reads LNHDA; CDR2 reads SQIVND (reference sequence). V was clipped by 3 bases and J by 4 bases, with 15 bases between them. CDR3 loop: CASSMGATPFTEAFF. CDR3 nucleotides: TGTGCCAGTAGTATGGGGGCGACCCCCTTCACTGAAGCTTTCTTT.

This sequence joins TRBV6-6 and TRBJ2-5; 7 bases fit TRBD1. The CDR3 runs to 14 residues. The germline gives CDR1 MNHNY, CDR2 SVGAGI (reference sequence). Germline trimming cut 9 bases from V and 1 base from J; bases unmatched to any gene: 8. The CDR3 is CASLDTGVQETQYF. CDR3 sequence (DNA): TGTGCCAGTTTAGACACAGGGGTCCAAGAGACCCAGTACTTC.

The chain links TRBV7-9 to TRBJ2-3, with 12 bases lining up with TRBD2. After removal of 6 bases from V and 0 bases from J, the junction contained 4 bases not matched to a gene. The CDR3 consists of 16 residues. Germline V gene lookup returns CDR1 SEHNR and CDR2 FQNEAQ (reference sequence). CDR3 sequence (DNA): TGTGCCAGCAGGGGGACTAGCGGGCAAAGCACAGATACGCAGTATTTT. This translates into CASRGTSGQSTDTQYF.

The rearrangement uses TRBV7-6 and TRBJ2-7; 7 bases agree with TRBD2. Germline V CDR1 and CDR2: SGHVS, FNYEAQ. The CDR3 has 14 amino acids. V was pared by 4 bases and J by 3 bases, with 6 bases of the junction left unmatched. CDR3 in amino acids: CASSSSGEIYEQYF. The CDR3 DNA is TGTGCCAGCAGCTCAAGCGGGGAGATCTACGAGCAGTACTTC.

The chain has TRBV19 and TRBJ1-1; D is undetermined. The CDR3 sequence is 15 residues long. Germline V gene sequence: CDR1 LNHDA, CDR2 SQIVND (reference sequence). Trimming cost V 1 base and J 0 bases, with 9 bases left between them. CDR3 sequence: CASSIVEGVNTEAFF. The CDR3 DNA reads as TGTGCCAGTAGTATAGTCGAGGGCGTGAACACTGAAGCTTTCTTT.

The V and J genes are TRBV30 and TRBJ1-1, with D tentatively TRBD1 (5 bases). Germline V gene data show CDR1 as GTSNPN and CDR2 as SVGIG (reference sequence). V was clipped by 4 bases and J by 7 bases, with 16 bases between them. The CDR3 consists of 13 residues. The CDR3 DNA is TGTGCCTGGATTCGCCGGGGGGTGGATGAAGCTTTCTTT. This translates into CAWIRRGVDEAFF.

This clone was recorded once. The chain joins TRBV30 to TRBJ1-2, with D tentatively TRBD1 (6 bases). The CDR3 consists of 15 residues. The V gene lost 5 bases and the J gene lost 2 bases, with 18 bases spanning the gap. Germline values: CDR1 GTSNPN, CDR2 SVGIG (reference sequence). The CDR3 region has the DNA TGTGCCTGGCTTCCCCAGGGGCTCCGGAACTATGGCTACACCTTC. This encodes CAWLPQGLRNYGYTF.

The gene calls are TRBV5-1 and TRBJ2-2; 8 bases map to TRBD1. V lost 1 base and J lost 6; bases outside the gene matches: 11. Germline V CDR1 and CDR2: SGHRS, YFSETQ. This CDR3 spans 17 amino acids. The CDR3 DNA is TGCGCCAGCAGCTTGTACCCTGACAGGGGAACCCCCGGGGAGCTGTTTTTT. Protein product: CASSLYPDRGTPGELFF.